The source of this TCR beta chain is a study of CD8+CD57+ T cells in acquired aplastic anemia. Study information: The DNA of sorted CD4+ and CD8+ cells averaged around 3 ug.

This clonotype was counted many times. Antigen unknown. TCR beta VDJ and CDR3 were profiled, and genomic DNA was the template. Each CDR3 protein gets one entry after TCRdb re-called the reads with MiXCR. The table shows hundreds of thousands of distinct CDR3 sequences, with approximately 70% occurring only once. Study-level findings and limits: CD8+ Simpson's diversity did not differ significantly between patients and controls. In common between the patients and the controls were some 29 CD8+ CDR3 sequences.

Sequencing input: sorted CD4+, CD8+, or CD8+CD57+ T cells (not recorded which) from PBMCs. The clonotype comes from a human donor in good health, serving as a control.

CDR3 residues: CASSRTVAEAFF. CDR3 nucleotide sequence: TGTGCCAGTAGTAGGACAGTCGCGGAAGCTTTCTTT. The chain carries TRBV19 and TRBJ1-1, with D tentatively TRBD1 (6 bases). This CDR3 spans 12 amino acids. CDR1 is LNHDA, CDR2 SQIVND, per germline (reference sequence). V lost 4 bases to trimming and J lost 8 bases, with 11 bases between them.